A selection of T cell receptor beta chains follows, all from one sample in a study of T cells after yellow fever vaccination. In TCRdb, the 5' RACE reads were re-called with MiXCR into one record per CDR3 protein. The sample lists about 220,000 distinct CDR3 sequences; 3% to 3.5% were seen once. The sequencing used CD4+ T cells sorted from PBMCs, collected 10 days after the yellow fever booster vaccination. The receptors were gathered from a man aged 18 to 30 who received the YFV17D yellow fever vaccine. Both conserved end residues are part of each CDR3. The D gene is left open where the match is weak. Size is stated for part of the rows, as once, few or many counts, or as a class when the clone is expanded.

V gene	D gene	J gene	clone size	CDR3 protein	CDR3 DNA
TRBV5-1	.	TRBJ2-5	many	CASSLGVQETQYF	TGCGCCAGCAGCTTGGGGGTCCAAGAGACCCAGTACTTC
TRBV7-9	.	TRBJ2-2	many	CASRATWTRQNTGELFF	TGTGCCAGCAGGGCAACTTGGACACGTCAGAACACCGGGGAGCTGTTTTTT
TRBV21-1	.	TRBJ2-7	.	CASSNGESYEQYF	TGTGCCAGCAGCAACGGCGAATCCTACGAGCAGTACTTC
TRBV12-3/TRBV12-4	.	TRBJ1-6	many	CASSAPGGFSPLHF	TGTGCCAGCAGCGCCCCTGGCGGGTTTTCACCCCTCCACTTT
TRBV11-2	.	TRBJ1-1	many	CASSLRPLNTEAFF	TGTGCCAGCAGCCTGCGGCCTTTGAACACTGAAGCTTTCTTT
TRBV5-3	.	TRBJ2-1	few	CAGGVADEQFF	TGTGCCGGAGGGGTAGCGGATGAGCAGTTCTTC
TRBV28	.	TRBJ2-2	many	CASSLGGPRRNTGELFF	TGTGCCAGCAGTTTGGGTGGTCCGAGGCGGAACACCGGGGAGCTGTTTTTT
TRBV7-2	TRBD1	TRBJ1-6	few	CASSPGQGANSPLHF	TGTGCCAGCAGCCCGGGACAGGGGGCTAATTCACCCCTCCACTTT
TRBV5-1	.	TRBJ1-4	few	CASSLFWGPGEKLFF	TGCGCCAGCAGCTTGTTTTGGGGGCCTGGAGAAAAACTGTTTTTT
TRBV29-1	TRBD1	TRBJ1-5	.	CSVGQGEGKPQHF	TGCAGCGTTGGGCAGGGGGAAGGAAAGCCCCAGCATTTT
TRBV7-2	.	TRBJ2-1	few	CASSLGQGVGNEQFF	TGTGCCAGCAGCTTAGGGCAGGGTGTGGGGAATGAGCAGTTCTTC
TRBV7-9	TRBD1	TRBJ2-5	few	CASSLVPGQGGETQYF	TGTGCCAGCAGCTTAGTCCCGGGACAGGGTGGCGAGACCCAGTACTTC
TRBV5-1	TRBD1	TRBJ2-5	few	CASSMDRVETQYF	TGCGCCAGCAGCATGGACAGGGTCGAGACCCAGTACTTC
TRBV6-6	.	TRBJ2-5	few	CASRGGRGRQETQYF	TGTGCCAGCAGAGGGGGACGGGGCAGACAAGAGACCCAGTACTTC
TRBV7-2	TRBD2	TRBJ2-5	many	CASSSQLAGAQETQYF	TGTGCCAGCAGCTCACAACTAGCGGGGGCCCAAGAGACCCAGTACTTC
TRBV5-1	TRBD2	TRBJ2-1	many	CASSGIGTRNYNEQFF	TGCGCCAGCAGCGGGATCGGGACTAGGAACTACAATGAGCAGTTCTTC
TRBV7-9	TRBD1	TRBJ2-1	.	CASTRTGGGNEQFF	TGTGCCAGCACTCGGACAGGGGGAGGGAATGAGCAGTTCTTC
TRBV12-3/TRBV12-4	TRBD2	TRBJ2-3	many	CATRLAGGPDTQYF	TGTGCCACCCGACTAGCGGGGGGGCCGGATACGCAGTATTTT
TRBV12-3/TRBV12-4	.	TRBJ1-5	few	CASSPNSGQAQPQHF	TGTGCCAGCAGTCCGAACAGCGGCCAGGCTCAGCCCCAGCATTTT
TRBV4-1	TRBD2	TRBJ2-2	.	CASSQGGAGGHTGELFF	TGCGCCAGCAGCCAAGGCGGCGCGGGGGGACACACCGGGGAGCTGTTTTTT
TRBV18	.	TRBJ1-2	many	CASSPDGFYGYTF	TGTGCCAGCTCACCAGACGGATTCTATGGCTACACCTTC
TRBV5-1	.	TRBJ1-6	.	CASRVENSPLHF	TGCGCCAGCCGGGTCGAAAATTCACCCCTCCACTTT
TRBV20-1	.	TRBJ1-5	few	CSAPRNVGLNQPQHF	TGCAGTGCCCCCCGGAATGTGGGGCTCAATCAGCCCCAGCATTTT
TRBV11-2	.	TRBJ2-7	many	CASSAYSAYEQYF	TGTGCCAGCAGCGCGTACAGCGCCTACGAGCAGTACTTC
TRBV20-1	.	TRBJ2-4	many	CSARVPAGDKNIQYF	TGCAGTGCTAGAGTGCCCGCGGGTGACAAAAACATTCAGTACTTC
TRBV7-9	TRBD2	TRBJ2-5	many	CASSHGTSGGPGETQYF	TGTGCCAGCAGCCACGGGACTAGCGGGGGGCCGGGGGAGACCCAGTACTTC
TRBV7-9	.	TRBJ1-5	many	CASSLYNYGGGNQPQHF	TGTGCCAGCAGCTTATACAATTATGGGGGGGGCAATCAGCCCCAGCATTTT
TRBV20-1	.	TRBJ2-3	many	CSARAVGGSTQYF	TGCAGTGCTAGAGCCGTGGGGGGCTCTACGCAGTATTTT
TRBV29-1	TRBD1	TRBJ2-1	many	CSVGAGGAGGGEQFF	TGCAGCGTTGGGGCAGGGGGCGCAGGAGGGGGCGAGCAGTTCTTC
TRBV5-1	.	TRBJ2-2	.	CASSVGTTGELFF	TGCGCCAGCAGCGTGGGGACGACCGGGGAGCTGTTTTTT
TRBV10-3	.	TRBJ2-5	.	CAISESRQGGETQYF	TGTGCCATCAGTGAGTCAAGACAGGGAGGAGAGACCCAGTACTTC
TRBV7-9	TRBD1	TRBJ2-7	many	CASSSGGSVYEQYF	TGTGCCAGCAGCTCAGGGGGCTCGGTCTACGAGCAGTACTTC
TRBV7-8	.	TRBJ1-5	.	CASSLRDTFSNQPQHF	TGTGCCAGCAGCCTCCGGGACACTTTTAGCAATCAGCCCCAGCATTTT
TRBV7-8	TRBD1	TRBJ1-5	many	CASSLVSGTGYNQPQHF	TGTGCCAGCAGCTTAGTTTCCGGGACAGGGTACAATCAGCCCCAGCATTTT
TRBV5-1	TRBD1	TRBJ2-1	.	CASSLFGPGQGQNQDNEQFF	TGCGCCAGCAGCTTGTTTGGCCCGGGACAGGGTCAGAATCAGGACAATGAGCAGTTCTTC
TRBV20-1	.	TRBJ1-5	many	CSATLGGADLPQHF	TGCAGTGCCACACTCGGGGGGGCGGACCTGCCCCAGCATTTT
TRBV27	TRBD1	TRBJ1-2	few	CASSLGRGDYGYTF	TGTGCCAGCAGTTTGGGCAGGGGGGACTATGGCTACACCTTC
TRBV21-1	.	TRBJ2-2	many	CASSKVAQYHGELFF	TGTGCCAGCAGCAAAGTGGCACAGTACCACGGGGAGCTGTTTTTT
TRBV7-2	.	TRBJ1-4	.	CASSLPGPSKLFF	TGTGCCAGCAGCTTACCGGGACCGTCAAAACTGTTTTTT
TRBV5-1	.	TRBJ1-2	many	CASSQSPGAGVYGYTF	TGCGCCAGCAGCCAGTCTCCGGGAGCGGGAGTGTATGGCTACACCTTC
TRBV4-3	.	TRBJ1-4	many	CASSQEGTANEKLFF	TGCGCCAGCAGCCAAGAGGGGACGGCCAATGAAAAACTGTTTTTT
TRBV3-1	.	TRBJ1-1	many	CASSQLGQKAFF	TGTGCCAGCAGCCAACTTGGACAGAAAGCTTTCTTT
TRBV20-1	TRBD2	TRBJ2-3	many	CSAREGLAGADTQYF	TGCAGTGCTAGAGAGGGACTAGCGGGGGCAGATACGCAGTATTTT
TRBV5-1	.	TRBJ2-1	.	CASSLLAGQAGEQFF	TGCGCCAGCAGCTTATTGGCCGGGCAGGCAGGGGAGCAGTTCTTC